The 22 T cell receptor beta chains in this list originate from one sample, sequenced in a study of blood T cell repertoires in COVID-19 (dated by TCRdb to about 2020). The library came from the immunoSEQ multiplex PCR assay. As stored in TCRdb, this immuneACCESS dataset retains in-frame rearrangements with V and J assigned. A fraction of the clones does not appear; measured against another copy, unresolved V genes explain less than half of the discrepancy, and the remainder lacks a known reason. This sample has 410,000 or so clones in its table, and over 75% of those were observed once. Roughly 1.6% of the sample is taken by the ten largest. The sample taken for sequencing was peripheral blood. The receptors were sampled from a woman aged 35 to 49 with COVID-19, enrolled during active disease.

A few counts support this clone. The V and J genes are TRBV11-2 and TRBJ1-1; possibly TRBD1 for D (6 bases). Germline CDR1 is SGHAT and CDR2 is FQNNGV. The CDR3 is 15 residues long. The V end was cut by 6 bases, the J end by 1 base, with 15 bases between. The CDR3 DNA reads as TGTGCCAGCAGGGAGTGGGGACACAAGAACACTGAAGCTTTCTTT. Residues: CASREWGHKNTEAFF. Looking up the rest from reference TRBV11-2 and TRBJ1-1 gives the full variable domain: EAGVAQSPRYKIIEKRQSVAFWCNPISGHATLYWYQQILGQGPKLLIQFQNNGVVDDSQLPKDRFSAERLKGVDSTLKIQPAKLEDSAVYLCASREWGHKNTEAFFGQGTRLTVV.

The chain combines TRBV7-2 with TRBJ1-2; 7 nucleotides align to TRBD1. This CDR3 is built from 13 residues. J was trimmed by 8 bases and V by 5 bases; bases with no gene match: 8. CDR1 is SGHTA, CDR2 FQGNSA, per germline. In DNA form, the CDR3 reads TGTGCCAGCAGCGGACAGACAGGGCGGGGCTACACCTTC. Its protein is CASSGQTGRGYTF.

This rearrangement joins TRBV7-2 to TRBJ1-6, with 12 positions matching TRBD1. The V and J ends lost 1 base and 10 bases, in that order; junction bases with no gene match: 5. Germline lookup yields CDR1 SGHTA and CDR2 FQGNSA. The CDR3 runs 16 residues. This CDR3 is CASSLVGTGGESPLHF. DNA for the CDR3: TGTGCCAGCAGCTTAGTCGGGACAGGGGGCGAATCACCCCTCCACTTT.

The chain is built from TRBV19 and TRBJ1-2; 7 nucleotides agree with TRBD1. Trimming took 5 bases from V and 4 from J; bases not matched to a gene: 13. The CDR3 sequence is 16 residues long. Germline CDR1 and CDR2: LNHDA and SQIVND (reference sequence). CDR3 loop: CASSALQGGPVYGYTF. DNA for the CDR3: TGTGCCAGTAGTGCGCTTCAGGGGGGACCGGTCTATGGCTACACCTTC. Filled out from reference TRBV19 and TRBJ1-2, the complete variable domain reads DGGITQSPKYLFRKEGQNVTLSCEQNLNHDAMYWYRQDPGQGLRLIYYSQIVNDFQKGDIAEGYSVSREKKESFPLTVTSAQKNPTAFYLCASSALQGGPVYGYTFGSGTRLTVV.

This clone was detected only once. This sequence joins TRBV19 and TRBJ2-1; TRBD1 aligns across 8 bases. The CDR3 consists of 16 residues. Germline V CDR1 and CDR2: LNHDA, SQIVND (reference sequence). Trimming at V came to 2 bases and at J to 5 bases, leaving 8 bases not matched to a gene. The CDR3 coding sequence is TGTGCCAGTAGTATAATGGGGCAGGGGGCCGACAATGAGCAGTTCTTC. Its translation is CASSIMGQGADNEQFF.

The rearrangement uses TRBV19 and TRBJ2-1; TRBD2 aligns across 8 bases. V lost 3 bases to trimming and J lost 4 bases; unmatched junction nucleotides: 8. The CDR3 is made up of 16 amino acids. Germline V lookup: CDR1 LNHDA, CDR2 SQIVND (reference sequence). The CDR3 region has the DNA TGTGCCAGTAGTATTATACGGGGGGGGCGATACAATGAGCAGTTCTTC. Amino acid sequence: CASSIIRGGRYNEQFF.

V is TRBV21-1 and J is TRBJ1-4. TRBV21-1 is annotated as a pseudogene. CDR3 length: 17 residues. The CDR3 is CASSKEKGTSTNEKLFF. CDR3 DNA sequence: TGTGCCAGCAGCAAAGAAAAGGGGACTTCAACTAATGAAAAACTGTTTTTT.

The chain employs TRBV5-5 and TRBJ2-7; D remains ambiguous. Germline values: CDR1 SGHKS, CDR2 YYEKEE (reference sequence). CDR3 length: 14 amino acids. V dropped 2 bases and J dropped 3 bases, with 12 bases sitting between them. The CDR3 DNA sequence: TGTGCCAGCAGCTTCTTAAATAACTACTACGAGCAGTACTTC. This sequence encodes CASSFLNNYYEQYF.

The table lists this clone with a few counts. The chain is built from TRBV28 and TRBJ2-7, with 7 bases lining up with TRBD2. V shed 5 bases, J shed 6 bases, and the junction held 19 bases outside the gene matches. Germline loops: CDR1 MDHEN, CDR2 SYDVKM. This CDR3 is built from 17 residues. This chain's CDR3 is CASSTDKETWEGLEQYF. CDR3 sequence (DNA): TGTGCCAGCAGTACTGACAAAGAAACCTGGGAGGGGCTCGAGCAGTACTTC. The full variable domain, with the rest looked up from reference TRBV28 and TRBJ2-7, is DVKVTQSSRYLVKRTGEKVFLECVQDMDHENMFWYRQDPGLGLRLIYFSYDVKMKEKGDIPEGYSVSREKKERFSLILESASTNQTSMYLCASSTDKETWEGLEQYFGPGTRLTVT.

The genes are TRBV9 and TRBJ2-5, with 8 bases fitting TRBD1. The CDR3 length is 14 residues. Germline CDR1 and CDR2: SGDLS and YYNGEE. J lost 4 bases, V lost 5 bases, and 7 bases had no gene match. Here the CDR3 DNA reads TGTGCCAGCAGTCTGCTCGACAGGGGAGAGACCCAGTACTTC. Translating gives CASSLLDRGETQYF.

A note on this clone: The sample carries other DNA sequences with the same CDR3. The chain carries TRBV28 and TRBJ1-2; D uncertain. The V and J ends lost 3 bases and 2 bases respectively, with 4 bases between them. Germline CDR1 reads MDHEN; CDR2 reads SYDVKM. The CDR3 is 12 amino acids. The CDR3 nucleotides are TGTGCCAGCAGTTTGCGGAACTATGGCTACACCTTC. Amino acid sequence: CASSLRNYGYTF.

The genes are TRBV6-2 or TRBV6-3 and TRBJ1-5; tentatively, D is TRBD1 (5 bases). This CDR3 spans 13 amino acids. The V gene lost 4 bases and the J gene lost 5 bases, with 9 bases spanning the gap. The germline V gene encodes CDR1 MNHEY and CDR2 SVGEGT. As DNA, the CDR3 is TGTGCCAGCAGTTCCCAGGGTCATCAGCCCCAGCATTTT. As protein: CASSSQGHQPQHF.

The chain is built from TRBV11-2 and TRBJ1-1, with 9 bases matching TRBD1. The CDR3 loop spans 16 amino acids. J lost 7 bases, V lost 0 bases, and 9 bases had no gene match. Germline V gives CDR1 SGHAT, CDR2 FQNNGV. CDR3 nucleotide sequence: TGTGCCAGCAGCTTAGATCCGGGACAGGGTTTTGGTGAAGCTTTCTTT. Its protein is CASSLDPGQGFGEAFF.

The rearrangement uses TRBV6-6 and TRBJ1-1; 12 bases line up with TRBD1. The CDR3 length is 17 residues. The germline CDR1 and CDR2 sequences are MNHNY and SVGAGI (reference sequence). V lost 5 bases to trimming and J lost 2 bases; unmatched junction nucleotides: 9. CDR3 in DNA: TGTGCCAGCAGTCCCCGGGACAGGGGGCTTCTAAACACTGAAGCTTTCTTT. Its translation is CASSPRDRGLLNTEAFF.

This clone was observed at least ten times. This chain links TRBV9 with TRBJ2-5, with D perhaps TRBD1 (7 bases). V was clipped by 3 bases and J by 4 bases, with 19 bases between them. Germline loops: CDR1 SGDLS, CDR2 YYNGEE. There are 16 residues in the CDR3. The CDR3 is CASSGSTGTGGETQYF. In DNA form, the CDR3 reads TGTGCCAGCAGCGGGTCGACAGGGACCGGGGGAGAGACCCAGTACTTC.

The chain joins TRBV5-1 to TRBJ2-3, with D unclear. CDR3 length: 15 residues. V was pared by 1 base and J by 0 bases, with 9 bases between. Germline lookup yields CDR1 SGHRS and CDR2 YFSETQ. CDR3: CASSLLSTSTDTQYF. The CDR3 DNA reads as TGCGCCAGCAGCTTGTTGAGTACCAGCACAGATACGCAGTATTTT.

The rearrangement links TRBV5-1 to TRBJ1-4; 10 nucleotides agree with TRBD1. CDR1 is SGHRS and CDR2 is YFSETQ in the germline V gene. The CDR3 is 15 residues long. Trimming at V came to 5 bases and at J to 3 bases, leaving 4 bases not matched to a gene. In DNA, the CDR3 is TGCGCCAGCAGTGCCGGGACAGGGGCTAATGAAAAACTGTTTTTT. It translates to CASSAGTGANEKLFF.

The chain couples TRBV6-4 to TRBJ1-2; the D is unclear. Trimming stripped 3 bases from V and 2 bases from J, with 7 bases between. Germline lookup yields CDR1 MRHNA and CDR2 SNTAGT. This CDR3 spans 13 amino acids. The CDR3 here is CASSDLPNYGYTF. CDR3 nucleotide sequence: TGTGCCAGCAGTGATCTCCCCAACTATGGCTACACCTTC.

The rearrangement links TRBV6-2 or TRBV6-3 to TRBJ2-1; TRBD1 matches 7 bases. V was pared by 6 bases and J by 6 bases, with 5 bases of the junction left unmatched. The CDR3 has 13 residues. Germline loops: CDR1 MNHEY, CDR2 SVGEGT. Here the CDR3 DNA reads TGTGCCAGCAGCGACAGGGTTCGCAATGAGCAGTTCTTC. Encoded protein: CASSDRVRNEQFF.

The CDR3 spells CASSLSIERGLGYNEQFF. Written as DNA, the CDR3 is TGTGCCAGCAGCTTATCTATCGAGCGAGGATTAGGCTACAATGAGCAGTTCTTC. The chain links TRBV7-3 to TRBJ2-1, with unresolved D. Trimming pared 2 bases from V and 3 bases from J, leaving 20 bases between. This CDR3 is 18 amino acids long. The V gene's germline CDR1 is SGHTA and CDR2 FQGTGA.

The chain is built from TRBV9 and TRBJ1-4; possibly TRBD1 for D (5 bases). The CDR3 spans 12 residues. The germline CDR1 and CDR2 sequences are SGDLS and YYNGEE. Between the trimmed V and J ends, which lost 4 bases and 14 bases, there was a span of 15 bases. In DNA, the CDR3 is TGTGCCAGCAGCCCCGGGGGGGTATTGCTGTTTTTT. It codes for CASSPGGVLLFF.

The V gene is TRBV4-2, the J gene TRBJ2-7; 9 bases agree with TRBD1. The CDR3 is 16 amino acids. Germline values: CDR1 LGHNA, CDR2 YNFKEQ. V trimming: 5 bases; J trimming: 0 bases; junction bases outside the gene matches: 8. The CDR3 sequence: CASSIQTGGTSYEQYF. CDR3 DNA sequence: TGTGCCAGCAGCATCCAGACAGGGGGTACCTCCTACGAGCAGTACTTC.